The rows below give T cell receptor beta chains drawn from one sample of a study of T cells in Graves' hyperthyroidism and ophthalmopathy. TCRdb ran MiXCR on the multiplex PCR reads and lists one entry per CDR3 protein. The table includes about 500,000 distinct CDR3 sequences, 17% detected once. Sequenced material: blood. All receptors come from a woman under 30 with Graves' ophthalmopathy. Each CDR3 is given without its conserved first and last residue. Not every row has a clone size; where given, it reads once, few, many or a size class.

V: TRBV5-1
size: many
J: TRBJ2-2
CDR3: ASDMTGAGELF

V: TRBV7-3
size: many
J: TRBJ2-7
CDR3: ASSLKALRVFVEQY

V: TRBV5-1
size: many
J: TRBJ2-5
CDR3: ASSHGDGETQY

V: TRBV5-8
size: .
J: TRBJ1-5
CDR3: ASSLQGTGQPQH

V: TRBV9
size: .
J: TRBJ2-3
CDR3: ASSDGALGNTQY

V: TRBV28
size: .
J: TRBJ2-3
CDR3: ASSLIGWTGGADTQY

V: TRBV28
size: many
J: TRBJ2-6
CDR3: ATDPELGPTGGPGANVLT

V: TRBV20-1
size: .
J: TRBJ2-3
CDR3: SATLGTGWDTQY

V: TRBV6-4
size: few
J: TRBJ1-5
CDR3: AGEGSSNQPQH

V: TRBV9
size: few
J: TRBJ2-1
CDR3: ASSLHEYEQF

V: TRBV28
size: .
J: TRBJ2-5
CDR3: ASSLSGVTEETQY

V: TRBV27
size: many
J: TRBJ2-7
CDR3: ASSLFTGTGGTYEQY

V: TRBV5-1
size: many
J: TRBJ2-7
CDR3: ASSLAGAGTYEQY

V: TRBV27
size: many
J: TRBJ2-7
CDR3: ASSGLAGGRLEQY